This T cell receptor beta chain is drawn from a study of beta chain features in type 1 diabetes. Study-level findings and limits: These data did not resolve whether HLA type affects TCRB rearrangement.

The table lists this clone with a few counts. Its specificity is not known. The authors reverse transcribed all of the isolated RNA, so sequencing captured expressed TCRB transcripts. TCRdb's copy holds only in-frame clones and misses some; the assay was immunoSEQ multiplex PCR. The sample has roughly 300,000 clones; approximately 15% are singletons. Germline V gives CDR1 MNHNS, CDR2 SASEGT. CDR3 length: 14 amino acids. V lost 11 bases to trimming and J lost 0 bases, with 15 bases between them. The rearrangement uses TRBV6-1 and TRBJ2-3; possibly TRBD2 for D (7 bases). The receptor was derived from a man aged 25-45 years in good health. Sequencing used central memory CD4+ T cells from blood. CDR3 in amino acids: CAGGGRISTDTQYF. In nucleotides, the CDR3 is TGTGCCGGGGGGGGGCGAATTAGCACAGATACGCAGTATTTT.